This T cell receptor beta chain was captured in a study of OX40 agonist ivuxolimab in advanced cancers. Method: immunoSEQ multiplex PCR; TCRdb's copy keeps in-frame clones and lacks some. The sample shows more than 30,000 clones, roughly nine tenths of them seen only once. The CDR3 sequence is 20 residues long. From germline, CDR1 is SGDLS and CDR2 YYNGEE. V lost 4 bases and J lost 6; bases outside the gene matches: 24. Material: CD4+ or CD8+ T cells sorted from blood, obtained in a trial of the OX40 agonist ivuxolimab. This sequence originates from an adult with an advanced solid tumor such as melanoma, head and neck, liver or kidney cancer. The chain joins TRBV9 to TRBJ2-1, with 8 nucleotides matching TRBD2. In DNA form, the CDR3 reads TGTGCCAGCAGCCTCGTTCAGGATAAGACTAGCGTGTCAGGCTGCAATGAGCAGTTCTTC. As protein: CASSLVQDKTSVSGCNEQFF.